The T cell receptor (beta chain) under discussion was sequenced for a study of cytomegalovirus exposure and HLA in healthy donors. The CDR3 is 14 amino acids. Looked up from germline, CDR1 is MNHEY and CDR2 is SMNVEV (reference sequence). The V end lost 5 bases, the J end lost 7 bases, and 15 bases lay between the germline ends. PCR employed 60 Vbeta and 13 Jbeta primers. This table comes from immunoSEQ multiplex PCR, and its TCRdb copy is limited to in-frame clones, with some not included. The table has more than 110,000 clones, about 71% seen once. Overall study findings and caveats: Indistinguishable V segments, including TRBV6-2 and TRBV6-3, were excluded. Despite most TCR sequences being rare, some public TCRs occurred in many donors. In a later analysis, TCR beta V- and J-gene trimming was associated with a missense DCLRE1C variant. Among the CMV-associated chains, three were confirmed in vitro as specific for CMV antigens.

With regard to this clone: The target antigen is unknown.

The sequencing input was PBMCs. The receptor was derived from an older woman in good health and CMV-seropositive. The V and J genes are TRBV27 and TRBJ1-5; no definite D call. CDR3 sequence: CASSPYGDGQPQHF. CDR3 nucleotides: TGTGCCAGCAGTCCCTACGGGGATGGGCAGCCCCAGCATTTT.